The entry that follows covers one T cell receptor (beta chain) sequence. The antigen is undetermined. Here immunoSEQ multiplex PCR was the method, and the copy in TCRdb shows in-frame clones only, minus some. The data show fewer than 70,000 clones, around 96% seen once. The data derive from a study of cytomegalovirus exposure and HLA in healthy donors. Regarding the study as a whole: Published work reported that the classifier diagnosed cytomegalovirus status with high specificity and sensitivity. TCR sequences were mostly rare, though some public TCRs occurred in many donors.

The germline V gene has CDR1 MGHDK and CDR2 SYGVNS. This CDR3 region has 13 residues. Trimming cost V 4 bases and J 6 bases, with 13 bases left between them. The clonotype originates from a man between 18 and 35 years old in good health and CMV-seronegative. The rearrangement joins TRBV25-1 to TRBJ2-7; D might be TRBD1 (6 bases). Sequencing used PBMCs. CDR3 in amino acids: CASSGTADREQYF. In DNA, the CDR3 is TGTGCCAGCAGTGGGACAGCGGACCGCGAGCAGTACTTC.